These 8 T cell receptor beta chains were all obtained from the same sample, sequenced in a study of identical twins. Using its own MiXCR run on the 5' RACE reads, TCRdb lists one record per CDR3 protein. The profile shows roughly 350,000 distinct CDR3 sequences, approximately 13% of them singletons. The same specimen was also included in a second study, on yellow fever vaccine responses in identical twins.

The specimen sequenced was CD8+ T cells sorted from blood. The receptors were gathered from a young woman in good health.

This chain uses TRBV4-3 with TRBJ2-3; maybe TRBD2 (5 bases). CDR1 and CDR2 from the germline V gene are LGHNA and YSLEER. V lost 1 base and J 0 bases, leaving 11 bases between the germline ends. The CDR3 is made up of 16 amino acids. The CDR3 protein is CASSQVLQRSTDTQYF. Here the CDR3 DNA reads TGCGCCAGCAGCCAAGTTCTCCAGCGGAGCACAGATACGCAGTATTTT.

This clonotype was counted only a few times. The CDR3 DNA is TGTGCCAGCAGTTACGGAGGGGGCTTTGGGGCCAACGTCCTGACTTTC. Translating gives CASSYGGGFGANVLTF. The chain links TRBV6-5 to TRBJ2-6, with a possible D match to TRBD1 (7 bases). Trimming removed 2 bases at V and 3 bases at J, with 11 bases between. Germline CDR1 reads MNHEY; CDR2 reads SVGAGI. There are 16 residues in the CDR3.

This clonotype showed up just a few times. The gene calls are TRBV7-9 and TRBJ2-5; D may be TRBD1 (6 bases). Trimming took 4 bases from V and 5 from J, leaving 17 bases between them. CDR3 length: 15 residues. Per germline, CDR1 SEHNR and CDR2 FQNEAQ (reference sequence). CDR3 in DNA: TGTGCCAGCAGCTCACCGAAAACAGGGTTGGAGACCCAGTACTTC. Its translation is CASSSPKTGLETQYF.

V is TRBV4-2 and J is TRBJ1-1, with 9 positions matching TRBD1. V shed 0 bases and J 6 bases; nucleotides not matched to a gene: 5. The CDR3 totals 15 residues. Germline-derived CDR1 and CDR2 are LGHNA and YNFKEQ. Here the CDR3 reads CASSQEGDRVSEAFF. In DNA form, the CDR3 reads TGTGCCAGCAGCCAAGAGGGGGACAGGGTTTCTGAAGCTTTCTTT.

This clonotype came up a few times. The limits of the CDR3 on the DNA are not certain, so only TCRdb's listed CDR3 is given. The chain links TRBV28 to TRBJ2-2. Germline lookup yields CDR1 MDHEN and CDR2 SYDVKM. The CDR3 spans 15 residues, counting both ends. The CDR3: CASSTQDLRAGELFF.

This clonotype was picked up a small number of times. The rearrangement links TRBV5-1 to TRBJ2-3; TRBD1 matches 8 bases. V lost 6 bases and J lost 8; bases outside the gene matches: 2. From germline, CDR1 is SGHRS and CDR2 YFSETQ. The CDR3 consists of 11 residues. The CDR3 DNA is TGCGCCAGCAAAACAGGGGGTACGCAGTATTTT. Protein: CASKTGGTQYF.

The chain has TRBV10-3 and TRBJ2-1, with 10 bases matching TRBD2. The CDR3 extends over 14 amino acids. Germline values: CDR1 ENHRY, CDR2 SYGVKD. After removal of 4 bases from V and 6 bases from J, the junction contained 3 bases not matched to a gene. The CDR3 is CAISARTSGNEQFF. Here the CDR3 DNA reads TGTGCCATCAGTGCACGGACTAGCGGCAATGAGCAGTTCTTC.

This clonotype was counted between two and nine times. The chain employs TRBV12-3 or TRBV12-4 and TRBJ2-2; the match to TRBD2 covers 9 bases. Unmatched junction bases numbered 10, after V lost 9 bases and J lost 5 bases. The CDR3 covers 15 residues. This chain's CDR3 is CASHYSGGGTGELFF. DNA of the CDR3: TGTGCCAGTCATTATAGCGGGGGCGGGACCGGGGAGCTGTTTTTT.